This TCR beta chain was profiled in a study of blood T cell repertoires in COVID-19. In the study overall: COVID-19 samples, acute and convalescent, were from the United States, Italy and Spain. Sources were T cells, B-cell-depleted T cells, or PBMCs; the material itself was cDNA or gDNA.

In the original processing: Counts of nucleated cells, estimated from reference gene primer amplification, were obtained. Generated by immunoSEQ multiplex PCR, the TCRdb table keeps only in-frame clones and is missing some. D and trimming were read from the DNA, whereas the V and J calls and clone size are those reported in that table. This sample carries approximately 180,000 clones, around 85% of them seen once, and the ten largest clones take over 2.5%. Germline V gene data show CDR1 as MDHEN and CDR2 as SYDVKM. The ends were cut back, 7 bases at V and 9 bases at J, with 16 bases in the middle. The CDR3 consists of 12 residues.

Sample: peripheral blood. This receptor was taken from a man in his sixties with acute or convalescent COVID-19. The gene calls are TRBV28 and TRBJ2-7; D might be TRBD1 (5 bases). The CDR3, as DNA: TGTGCCAGCACAAACAGGAAGGTAGGGCAGTACTTC. Translating it yields CASTNRKVGQYF.